The next 18 T cell receptor beta chains were all read from a single sample in a study of neurological immune-mediated disorders. TCRdb processed the 5' RACE reads anew with MiXCR; each CDR3 protein has one entry. The sample shows tens of thousands of distinct CDR3 sequences, 3% to 4.5% of them seen only once. The sequenced sample was PBMCs. These receptors all stem from a woman aged 45-59 years with multiple sclerosis.

This clonotype was detected ten times or more. The V gene is TRBV19, the J gene TRBJ1-2, with D tentatively TRBD1 (6 bases). Trimming cost V 3 bases and J 7 bases, with 12 bases left between them. The CDR3 loop spans 13 amino acids. The V gene's germline CDR1 is LNHDA and CDR2 SQIVND (reference sequence). As DNA, the CDR3 is TGTGCCAGTAGTATGAACGGACAGAGTGGCTACACCTTC. Translated, it gives CASSMNGQSGYTF.

This clonotype was recorded at least ten times. The chain carries TRBV5-1 and TRBJ2-6; TRBD2 agrees at 11 bases. V trimming: 0 bases; J trimming: 0 bases; junction bases outside the gene matches: 2. The CDR3 consists of 18 residues. Germline values: CDR1 SGHRS, CDR2 YFSETQ. The CDR3 spells CASSLVLAGASGANVLTF. CDR3 DNA sequence: TGCGCCAGCAGCTTGGTACTAGCGGGGGCCTCTGGGGCCAACGTCCTGACTTTC.

This clonotype was picked up many times. The V gene is TRBV20-1, the J gene TRBJ1-1, with a tentative D call TRBD1 (5 bases). The CDR3 runs to 14 residues. From germline, CDR1 is DFQATT and CDR2 SNEGSKA (reference sequence). Trimming left V 4 bases short and J 0 bases short, with 12 bases between. The DNA of the CDR3 is TGCAGTGCTAATTCGGGACGGGTGAACACTGAAGCTTTCTTT. Its protein product is CSANSGRVNTEAFF.

In this sample, this clonotype turned up many times. The V gene is TRBV3-1, the J gene TRBJ1-2; TRBD1 matches 9 bases. Looked up from germline, CDR1 is LGHDT and CDR2 is YNNKEL (reference sequence). The CDR3 sequence is 13 residues long. J lost 5 bases, V lost 3 bases, and 1 base had no gene match. The CDR3 nucleotides are TGTGCCAGCAGCCACGGACAGGGGTATGGCTACACCTTC. Its translation is CASSHGQGYGYTF. The full variable domain, in which reference TRBV3-1 and TRBJ1-2 provide the parts outside the CDR3, is DTAVSQTPKYLVTQMGNDKSIKCEQNLGHDTMYWYKQDSKKFLKIMFSYNNKELIINETVPNRFSPKSPDKAHLNLHINSLELGDSAVYFCASSHGQGYGYTFGSGTRLTVV.

At least ten counts were recorded for this clonotype. J is TRBJ2-1 and V is TRBV14; 10 nucleotides line up with TRBD2. J was trimmed by 9 bases and V by 5 bases; bases with no gene match: 10. The germline gives CDR1 SGHDN, CDR2 FVKESK. This CDR3 has 15 residues. CDR3 protein: CASSFSGGAFGEQFF. CDR3 coding DNA: TGTGCCAGCAGCTTCAGCGGGGGGGCGTTCGGTGAGCAGTTCTTC.

Ten or more counts support this clonotype. For the CDR3, the DNA is TGTGCCAGCAGGGTCGGCACTGAAGCTTTCTTT. The encoded protein is CASRVGTEAFF. The genes are TRBV5-5 and TRBJ1-1; D is ambiguous. CDR1 and CDR2 (germline): SGHKS, YYEKEE (reference sequence). The CDR3 has 11 residues. Trimming took 5 bases from V and 4 from J, leaving 6 bases between them.

This clonotype was detected ten times or more. J is TRBJ1-3 and V is TRBV7-2, with no clear D. V was pared by 0 bases and J by 0 bases, with 9 bases between. Per the germline V gene, CDR1 is SGHTA and CDR2 is FQGNSA. The CDR3 contains 16 residues. The CDR3 sequence is CASSLAGRYSGNTIYF. The CDR3 nucleotides read TGTGCCAGCAGCTTAGCAGGGAGATACTCTGGAAACACCATATATTTT.

The table lists this clonotype with many counts. The J gene is TRBJ2-5, the V gene TRBV5-1, with D perhaps being TRBD1 or TRBD2 (5 bases each). The CDR3 runs 14 residues. V was trimmed by 7 bases and J by 4 bases, leaving 17 bases between them. The germline V gene has CDR1 SGHRS and CDR2 YFSETQ. CDR3 sequence (DNA): TGCGCCAGCCGAGGGGTAGGCTATAGAGAGACCCAGTACTTC. Protein: CASRGVGYRETQYF.

This clonotype occurred many times. This chain connects TRBV29-1 to TRBJ1-2; the match to TRBD1 covers 10 bases. V gave up 4 bases and J gave up 7 bases; unmatched junction bases: 3. The CDR3 runs to 12 residues. CDR1 and CDR2 (germline): SQVTM, ANQGSEA. The CDR3 region is CSVGQGAGGYTF. In nucleotides, the CDR3 is TGCAGCGTTGGACAGGGGGCTGGTGGCTACACCTTC. Full variable domain (remainder filled in from reference TRBV29-1 and TRBJ1-2): SAVISQKPSRDICQRGTSLTIQCQVDSQVTMMFWYRQQPGQSLTLIATANQGSEATYESGFVIDKFPISRPNLTFSTLTVSNMSPEDSSIYLCSVGQGAGGYTFGSGTRLTVV.

Of note for this clonotype: This could be a read error, since a much larger clone is one nucleotide away. V and J are TRBV11-2 and TRBJ2-3; D remains unclear. CDR1 and CDR2 (germline): SGHAT, FQNNGV. The CDR3 length is 13 residues. CDR3 loop: CASSLGLTDKQYF. The CDR3 nucleotides read TGTGCCAGCAGCTTGGGCCTCACAGATAAGCAGTATTTT.

This clonotype was seen repeatedly, ten times or more. The chain links TRBV5-1 to TRBJ1-4, with D maybe TRBD1 (5 bases). The germline V gene encodes CDR1 SGHRS and CDR2 YFSETQ. CDR3 length equals 15 residues. V was clipped by 2 bases and J by 0 bases, with 8 bases between them. CDR3 DNA: TGCGCCAGCAGCTTTGGGACGACAACTAATGAAAAACTGTTTTTT. This sequence encodes CASSFGTTTNEKLFF.

This clonotype showed up many times. The CDR3, as DNA: TGCAGTGCTAGAGACGAACGGGGAGCTGGGGCCAACGTCCTGACTTTC. Translated: CSARDERGAGANVLTF. J is TRBJ2-6 and V is TRBV20-1; a weak D match, TRBD2 (5 bases). Germline CDR1 DFQATT, CDR2 SNEGSKA (reference sequence). This CDR3 contains 16 residues. V dropped 0 bases and J dropped 2 bases, with 11 bases sitting between them.

The sample holds many counts of this clonotype. V is TRBV3-1 and J is TRBJ1-1; D not certain. V shed 0 bases and J shed 3 bases, with 11 bases lying between them. This CDR3 has 15 residues. CDR1 LGHDT and CDR2 YNNKEL come from the germline V gene (reference sequence). Here the CDR3 DNA reads TGTGCCAGCAGCCAAGAACTGGGTACGGACACTGAAGCTTTCTTT. Encoded protein: CASSQELGTDTEAFF.

This clonotype was recorded many times. The rearrangement links TRBV5-1 to TRBJ2-1; 8 bases fit TRBD1. In germline, CDR1 is SGHRS, CDR2 YFSETQ. This CDR3 is built from 14 residues. Germline trimming cut 4 bases from V and 7 bases from J; bases unmatched to any gene: 7. The CDR3 loop reads CASSGQGGGNEQFF. As DNA, the CDR3 is TGCGCCAGCAGCGGACAGGGTGGGGGGAATGAGCAGTTCTTC.

In this sample, this clonotype turned up many times. The V gene is TRBV29-1, the J gene TRBJ2-5; 9 nucleotides line up with TRBD2. V lost 7 bases, J lost 5 bases, and 5 bases stayed unmatched. The germline CDR1 and CDR2 sequences are SQVTM and ANQGSEA. The CDR3 covers 12 residues. The CDR3 DNA follows: TGCAGCGGGGGACTAGCTGGGGAGACCCAGTACTTC. It is translated as CSGGLAGETQYF.

This chain uses TRBV5-6 with TRBJ1-1; D remains unclear. The germline V gene encodes CDR1 SGHDT and CDR2 YYEEEE. The V end was cut by 1 base, the J end by 6 bases, with 7 bases between. The length of the CDR3 is 12 residues. CDR3 nucleotides: TGTGCCAGCAGCTTGATTAACGCTGAAGCTTTCTTT. It encodes CASSLINAEAFF.

The table lists this clonotype with many counts. This chain joins TRBV10-3 and TRBJ1-1; TRBD1 is a possible D gene (5 bases). Germline loops: CDR1 ENHRY, CDR2 SYGVKD. CDR3 length: 15 residues. The germline V and J ends were trimmed by 2 bases and 0 bases, with 10 bases remaining between them. The CDR3, as DNA: TGTGCCATCAGTGAGCCTCGGGGCATGAACACTGAAGCTTTCTTT. It is translated as CAISEPRGMNTEAFF.

This clonotype was recorded at least ten times. V usage is TRBV7-2 and J usage is TRBJ2-3; D may correspond to TRBD1 or TRBD2 (6 bases each). The CDR3 is 15 residues long. Germline V gene data show CDR1 as SGHTA and CDR2 as FQGNSA. V was clipped by 3 bases and J by 3 bases, with 13 bases between them. The CDR3 region has the DNA TGTGCCAGCAGCTTCGGGGGCCCCGGGACAGATACGCAGTATTTT. Its translation: CASSFGGPGTDTQYF.